The TCR beta chain under discussion was sequenced for a study of CD8+ T cells in alopecia areata. Study-wide context: The study gave treated patients oral tofacitinib at 5 to 10 mg twice daily.

Comments on this clone: Its cognate antigen is unknown.

Isolated RNA was reverse transcribed into cDNA used as the sequencing template. The protocol was immunoSEQ multiplex PCR, while the TCRdb copy is restricted to in-frame clones and leaves out a portion. The sample consists of about 180,000 clones, roughly 65% of them appearing once. Study-level points and caveats: Lesional scalp, especially alopecia totalis/universalis, showed higher clonality than normal scalp.

This CDR3 is 13 amino acids long. Germline V lookup: CDR1 SGDLS, CDR2 YYNGEE. The ends were cut back, 4 bases at V and 6 bases at J, with 8 bases in the middle. This material consisted of CD4+ T cells sorted from blood, taken at week 0. The TCR sequence derives from a human donor with alopecia areata. The V and J genes are TRBV9 and TRBJ1-6, with D unresolved. In DNA form, the CDR3 reads TGTGCCAGCAGCCCCGAAGGTAATTCACCCCTCCACTTT. Protein: CASSPEGNSPLHF.